These T cell receptor beta chains were read from a single sample in a study of T cell repertoires in ileal Crohn's disease. The table came from immunoSEQ multiplex PCR; TCRdb's copy has only in-frame clones and leaves some out. The repertoire consists of about 16,000 clones, with under 95% occurring once and the leading ten covering around 3.2%. Sequencing used ileal tissue. The receptors originated from an adult with Crohn's disease. CDR3s include the opening cysteine and the closing phenylalanine or tryptophan. D genes are given only for firm matches. A row's size may be missing; if present it is once, few, many or a size class.

V: TRBV19
D: -
J: TRBJ1-1
size: few
DNA: TGTGCCAGTAGTTCGGCACAGTCTGAAGCTTTCTTT
CDR3: CASSSAQSEAFF

V: TRBV7-9
D: TRBD1
J: TRBJ2-7
size: -
DNA: TGTGCCAGCAGCCCCCCCAAGGGGGCGACCTCCTACGAGCAGTACTTC
CDR3: CASSPPKGATSYEQYF

V: TRBV27
D: -
J: TRBJ1-4
size: -
DNA: TGTGCCAGCAGTTTAGCAGGGTTTGGGTCTAATGAAAAACTGTTTTTT
CDR3: CASSLAGFGSNEKLFF

V: TRBV7-3
D: -
J: TRBJ2-2
size: -
DNA: TGTGCCAGCAGCCTTCTTCAGACCGGGGAGCTGTTTTTT
CDR3: CASSLLQTGELFF

V: TRBV7-9
D: TRBD1
J: TRBJ2-4
size: -
DNA: TGTGCCAGCAGCCACACAGGGGGCATAGCCAAAAACATTCAGTACTTC
CDR3: CASSHTGGIAKNIQYF

V: TRBV27
D: -
J: TRBJ1-5
size: -
DNA: TGTGCCAGCAGCAGGTCGGGTCAGGGTTTCAATCAGCCCCAGCATTTT
CDR3: CASSRSGQGFNQPQHF

V: TRBV19
D: -
J: TRBJ2-2
size: -
DNA: TGTGCCAGTAGAGGTGGGCAGACGAACACCGGGGAGCTGTTTTTT
CDR3: CASRGGQTNTGELFF

V: TRBV19
D: TRBD1
J: TRBJ2-6
size: -
DNA: TGTGCCAGTAGCCTAACAGGGGCCGTATCTAACTCTGGGGCCAACGTCCTGACTTTC
CDR3: CASSLTGAVSNSGANVLTF

V: TRBV18
D: -
J: TRBJ1-3
size: -
DNA: TGTGCCAGCTCACCACAGAGCTCTGGAAACACCATATATTTT
CDR3: CASSPQSSGNTIYF

V: TRBV28
D: TRBD1
J: TRBJ1-1
size: -
DNA: TGTGCCAGCAGACCGGGGACAGGCCGCGGGGGCACTGAAGCTTTCTTT
CDR3: CASRPGTGRGGTEAFF

V: TRBV19
D: -
J: TRBJ1-5
size: -
DNA: TGTGCCAGTAGTATAGTATGGAGGGAGCCCCAGCATTTT
CDR3: CASSIVWREPQHF

V: TRBV5-1
D: -
J: TRBJ2-7
size: -
DNA: TGCGCCAGCAGCAGGGGGGGAGTCATCAGCTCCTACGAGCAGTACTTC
CDR3: CASSRGGVISSYEQYF

V: TRBV9
D: -
J: TRBJ2-7
size: -
DNA: TGTGCCAGCAGCGAGACGGGAGCCACCTACGAGCAGTACTTC
CDR3: CASSETGATYEQYF

V: TRBV27
D: TRBD1
J: TRBJ1-5
size: -
DNA: TGTGCCAGCAGTCACCGGACAGGGACCAATCAGCCCCAGCATTTT
CDR3: CASSHRTGTNQPQHF

V: TRBV25-1
D: -
J: TRBJ1-1
size: -
DNA: TGTGCCAGCAGCCCCGTGGCACGGAACACTGAAGCTTTCTTT
CDR3: CASSPVARNTEAFF

V: TRBV4-3
D: TRBD2
J: TRBJ2-2
size: once
DNA: TGCGCCAGCAGCCTTTCGAGCGGGGACACCGGGGAGCTGTTTTTT
CDR3: CASSLSSGDTGELFF

V: TRBV6-1
D: -
J: TRBJ2-5
size: -
DNA: TGTGCCAGCACCGGCGGGGCGGCAGAACAAGAGACCCAGTACTTC
CDR3: CASTGGAAEQETQYF

V: TRBV27
D: -
J: TRBJ1-6
size: -
DNA: TGTGCCAGCAGTTTTCGACAGATTAATTCACCCCTCCACTTT
CDR3: CASSFRQINSPLHF

V: TRBV7-9
D: TRBD1
J: TRBJ1-5
size: -
DNA: TGTGCCAGCAGCTTAGCGGAGGCAGGGGGAAATCAGCCCCAGCATTTT
CDR3: CASSLAEAGGNQPQHF

V: TRBV19
D: TRBD1
J: TRBJ2-1
size: -
DNA: TGTGCCAGTAGCCCGGACAGGAGCTCCTACAATGAGCAGTTCTTC
CDR3: CASSPDRSSYNEQFF

V: TRBV27
D: TRBD1
J: TRBJ1-2
size: -
DNA: TGTGCCAGCAGGGACAGGAACTATGGCTACACCTTC
CDR3: CASRDRNYGYTF

V: TRBV7-6
D: -
J: TRBJ2-1
size: -
DNA: TGTGCCAGCAGCTTAGGTCACAACAATGAGCAGTTCTTC
CDR3: CASSLGHNNEQFF

V: TRBV19
D: -
J: TRBJ1-3
size: -
DNA: TGTGCCAGCAAGGTATCAGGGACTGGAAACACCATATATTTT
CDR3: CASKVSGTGNTIYF

V: TRBV10-2
D: -
J: TRBJ1-3
size: -
DNA: TGCGCCAGCAGTGACCTCAGGGGTTTTGGAAACACCATATATTTT
CDR3: CASSDLRGFGNTIYF

V: TRBV11-2
D: TRBD1
J: TRBJ1-6
size: -
DNA: TGTGCCAGCAGCTTAGAAGGGGACAGGGGAGCATCACCCCTCCACTTT
CDR3: CASSLEGDRGASPLHF

V: TRBV9
D: -
J: TRBJ2-2
size: -
DNA: TGTGCCAGCAGCGGCGCACTAGCGAACACCGGGGAGCTGTTTTTT
CDR3: CASSGALANTGELFF

V: TRBV10-3
D: -
J: TRBJ2-3
size: -
DNA: TGTGCCATCAGTCGTGTTGGCACAGATACGCAGTATTTT
CDR3: CAISRVGTDTQYF

V: TRBV6-1
D: TRBD2
J: TRBJ2-5
size: once
DNA: TGTGCCAGCAGTGGTTCTAGCGGAGAGACCCAGTACTTC
CDR3: CASSGSSGETQYF

V: TRBV19
D: -
J: TRBJ2-7
size: -
DNA: TGTGCCAGTAGTCCGGGATACGAGCAGTACTTC
CDR3: CASSPGYEQYF